This record covers a single T cell receptor (beta chain). Its cognate antigen is unknown. The CDR3 is made up of 15 amino acids. Looked up from germline, CDR1 is MDHEN and CDR2 is SYDVKM. Each CD8+ T cell subset was flow-sorted in triplicate. Every sort contained approximately 290,000 cells. The data are from a study of CXCR3-negative and CXCR3-positive naive CD8 T cells. Study summary: The libraries together contributed about 130 million TRB reads, each supplying about 1.5 +/- 0.3 million.

UMI-labeled TRB cDNA libraries were prepared by 5' RACE. TCRdb re-called the 5' RACE reads, yielding one record per CDR3 amino acid sequence without DNA. This sample lists around 160,000 distinct CDR3 sequences; its ten largest clones have over 0.25%. Points from the study as a whole: Partial loss of CXCR3 expression followed cryopreservation; most assays used fresh PBMCs. Naive subsets were similarly diverse, while memory CD8+ repertoires were much less diverse. TRB CDR3s were more hydrophobic in CXCR3-positive than in CXCR3-negative naive cells.

Sequenced material: naive CXCR3+ CD8+ T cells from blood. The subset was: CD45RO-CCR7+CD27+CD95- naive CD8+ T cells expressing CXCR3 (TNR3+). The genes are TRBV28 and TRBJ2-3; checking the TCRdb D call of TRBD2 is not possible without DNA. The receptor was isolated from a human donor in good health. Some clones in this sample may be carry-over from other donors' samples. CDR3 in amino acids: CASSIGEDGTDTQYF.